The rows below give T cell receptor beta chains drawn from one sample of a study of blood T cell repertoires in COVID-19. The repertoire was sequenced with immunoSEQ multiplex PCR; TCRdb's copy has only in-frame clones and lacks some. The sample yields roughly 65,000 clones, about 92% seen once. The sample taken for sequencing was peripheral blood. The receptors were sampled from a man between 60 and 75 years old with acute or convalescent COVID-19. Both conserved end residues are part of each CDR3. Fields, in order: D gene, V gene, J gene, CDR3 protein. A D gene is named only where the DNA matches it firmly.

d_call: TRBD1; v_call: TRBV5-1; j_call: TRBJ1-6; cdr3_aa: CASSLYDRDISPLHF
d_call: TRBD1; v_call: TRBV6-6; j_call: TRBJ2-3; cdr3_aa: CASIRTGTSDTQYF
d_call: TRBD2; v_call: TRBV5-4; j_call: TRBJ2-7; cdr3_aa: CASSPPGTSGHEQYF
d_call: TRBD1; v_call: TRBV4-1; j_call: TRBJ1-2; cdr3_aa: CASSQDYGTGNYGYTF
d_call: TRBD1; v_call: TRBV10-3; j_call: TRBJ1-4; cdr3_aa: CAISDSGGGYNEKLFF
d_call: .; v_call: TRBV6-5; j_call: TRBJ1-2; cdr3_aa: CASNRDIGNYGYTF
d_call: .; v_call: TRBV2; j_call: TRBJ2-1; cdr3_aa: CASRTGLRGNEQFF
d_call: .; v_call: TRBV7-3; j_call: TRBJ2-6; cdr3_aa: CASSPRTDLNSGANVLTF
d_call: TRBD1; v_call: TRBV11-2; j_call: TRBJ1-2; cdr3_aa: CASSSGTGGFYGYTF
d_call: TRBD2; v_call: TRBV10-2; j_call: TRBJ2-7; cdr3_aa: CASSDPGGLAGGQYF
d_call: .; v_call: TRBV5-1; j_call: TRBJ2-3; cdr3_aa: CASSLGAGGDTQYF
d_call: .; v_call: TRBV5-6; j_call: TRBJ2-2; cdr3_aa: CASSLGGPLRYTGELFF
d_call: .; v_call: TRBV5-1; j_call: TRBJ2-7; cdr3_aa: CASSLRTPGVYEQYF
d_call: .; v_call: TRBV5-6; j_call: TRBJ2-5; cdr3_aa: CASSFEETQYF
d_call: .; v_call: TRBV5-4; j_call: TRBJ1-5; cdr3_aa: CASSLGLNQPQHF
d_call: .; v_call: TRBV24-1; j_call: TRBJ2-1; cdr3_aa: CATSDFGLTSSNEQFF
d_call: .; v_call: TRBV3-1/TRBV3-2; j_call: TRBJ1-1; cdr3_aa: CASSQGAGSEAFF
d_call: .; v_call: TRBV21-1; j_call: TRBJ1-4; cdr3_aa: CASSERYRGLGKLFF
d_call: .; v_call: TRBV6-2/TRBV6-3; j_call: TRBJ1-5; cdr3_aa: CASSYSSAGIQPQHF
d_call: .; v_call: TRBV3-1/TRBV3-2; j_call: TRBJ1-2; cdr3_aa: CASSQDGAGANYGYTF
d_call: .; v_call: TRBV6-5; j_call: TRBJ1-2; cdr3_aa: CASSPSTGTHGYTF
d_call: .; v_call: TRBV13; j_call: TRBJ1-3; cdr3_aa: CASSSRRGGNTIYF
d_call: .; v_call: TRBV19; j_call: TRBJ1-2; cdr3_aa: CASSISTETYGYTF
d_call: .; v_call: TRBV9; j_call: TRBJ1-5; cdr3_aa: CASSASGGPQPQHF
d_call: .; v_call: TRBV7-3; j_call: TRBJ1-1; cdr3_aa: CASSLYPQGSEAFF
d_call: .; v_call: TRBV5-1; j_call: TRBJ2-1; cdr3_aa: CASSLERGTEQFF
d_call: .; v_call: TRBV3-1/TRBV3-2; j_call: TRBJ1-6; cdr3_aa: CATGTADSPLHF
d_call: TRBD1; v_call: TRBV10-1; j_call: TRBJ2-7; cdr3_aa: CASSESRDRVRYF
d_call: TRBD1; v_call: TRBV6-6; j_call: TRBJ2-1; cdr3_aa: CASSPPQGDEQFF
d_call: TRBD2; v_call: TRBV11-2; j_call: TRBJ2-7; cdr3_aa: CASSLGTSGYEQYF
d_call: .; v_call: TRBV29-1; j_call: TRBJ2-2; cdr3_aa: CSVGDTTLTGELFF
d_call: TRBD1; v_call: TRBV6-6; j_call: TRBJ1-2; cdr3_aa: CASSLTGGRNYGYTF
d_call: .; v_call: TRBV5-1; j_call: TRBJ1-2; cdr3_aa: CASSPWTGTNYGYTF
d_call: TRBD2; v_call: TRBV5-4; j_call: TRBJ2-3; cdr3_aa: CASSSKRGGPDTQYF
d_call: .; v_call: TRBV5-1; j_call: TRBJ1-6; cdr3_aa: CASSLASGGGSPLHF
d_call: TRBD2; v_call: TRBV14; j_call: TRBJ2-6; cdr3_aa: CASSPFIRTGTMGSGANVLTF
d_call: TRBD2; v_call: TRBV13; j_call: TRBJ2-3; cdr3_aa: CASSPRGLGVDTQYF
d_call: .; v_call: TRBV19; j_call: TRBJ2-1; cdr3_aa: CASRGGGHPEQFF
d_call: .; v_call: TRBV6-1; j_call: TRBJ1-2; cdr3_aa: CASSEGATGAYGYTF
d_call: .; v_call: TRBV6-5; j_call: TRBJ1-1; cdr3_aa: CASRGRTDTEAFF
d_call: .; v_call: TRBV30; j_call: TRBJ1-2; cdr3_aa: CAWSVSWSGGGYTF